The sequence of this T cell receptor beta chain was determined in a study of CD8+ T cells in alopecia areata (dated by TCRdb to about 2018). Regarding the research as a whole: The treated patients took part in an open-label pilot trial in which moderate-to-severe alopecia areata was treated with oral tofacitinib at 5 to 10 mg twice daily. Patients stayed on tofacitinib for 6 to 18 months and then had 6 months of follow-up off drug so that delayed response and recurrence could be assessed. In treated patients, disease severity was measured using the SALT score, which gives the percentage of scalp surface area affected. High-throughput TCRbeta sequencing was used to examine T cell clonal expansion in alopecia areata in both the C3H/HeJ mouse model and human patients. Human TCRbeta sequencing covered scalp tissue and sorted CD4+ and CD8+ peripheral blood T cells from patchy and totalis/universalis alopecia areata patients and healthy controls. Biopsies were taken from tofacitinib-treated patients at baseline and at 4 and 24 weeks of treatment, and a later scalp biopsy was taken in several of the tofacitinib-treated patients. Scalp clonality was compared across normal scalp (n=4), patchy alopecia areata scalp (n=8), and alopecia totalis/universalis scalp (n=8). RNA was extracted with the PAXgene miRNA kit for fixed scalp, the miRNeasy kit for PBMCs, and the RNeasy kit for mouse skin. TCRbeta CDR3 regions were amplified by immunoSEQ multiplex PCR using 35 Vbeta forward and 13 Jbeta reverse primers.

The germline V gene sets CDR1 to KGHSH and CDR2 to LQKENI. The CDR3 contains 18 residues, cysteine and phenylalanine counted. Just the 54-base CDR3 DNA is kept, in frame starting at base 1. The trim is 2 bases for V and 4 bases for J, with a gap of 18 bases between the germline ends. According to the study, the label for this sample's time point signals: roughly 24 weeks on oral tofacitinib. The treatment or condition label corresponds to: oral pan-JAK inhibitor, 5-10 mg twice daily. Peripheral blood and lesional scalp punch biopsies were obtained from patients with alopecia areata. PBMCs were separated by density centrifugation and stained for CD3, CD4 and CD8, after which CD4+ and CD8+ T cells were sorted on a FACSAria. Library prep was done by the immunoSEQ multiplex PCR assay. To provide template for TCR sequencing, every sample had RNA extracted and reverse transcribed into cDNA. SuperScript III was used to make first-strand cDNA, primed with a 2:1 mix of oligo-dT and random hexamers. A synthetic immune receptor repertoire was used to measure amplification bias, and any remaining bias was corrected computationally. The authors processed their data as follows. Raw reads were preprocessed to remove errors, and CDR3 was defined by IMGT conventions from the conserved cysteine to phenylalanine. Clonality was calculated as 1 minus Shannon entropy normalized by log2 of the number of productive unique TCRs. Whether each scalp clone was CD4 or CD8 was inferred by checking scalp TCRbeta sequences against the CD4 and CD8 repertoires from sorted blood. TCRdb carries this immuneACCESS record with in-frame sequences only. Its versions omit some clonotypes, under half of them owing to an unresolved V gene in the studies checked, with the rest unexplained. V and J calls and clone size are those listed in that table; D and trimming were worked out from the DNA. The sample yields 100,000 to 130,000 clones; 80% to 85% were counted once. The top ten constitute roughly 23% of the sample.

Results the study describes overall, beyond this receptor: Many expanded lesional clones persisted in scalp and blood during tofacitinib treatment, which may partly explain relapse after stopping treatment. Shared TCR sequences between patients were less evident than in mice, which may be partly attributable to HLA diversity in the patient population. Unlike mouse skin, where gammadelta T cells dominate, normal human skin contains resident alphabeta T cells that get sequenced too, which complicates analysis of the scalp TCR repertoire. Because the treated cohort was small and had just a single nonresponder, larger studies are needed to establish links between baseline CD8+ expansion and response. Tofacitinib significantly decreased scalp clonality and the number of expanded CD8+ clones among the top 100 scalp clones. Compared with normal scalp, lesional scalp, particularly in alopecia totalis/universalis, had higher clonality and more expanded CD8+ clones, which suggests antigenic drive.

Concerning this clone: Its antigen is still unknown. The record has no base qualities; no much larger clone is one base away.

The receptor's source is a human donor with alopecia areata. The chain employs TRBV18 and TRBJ2-6; TRBD2 could be the D gene, as 7 bases match. Sequenced here: CD8+ T cells sorted from blood, sampled at week 24, from a patient treated with tofacitinib. CDR3 reads: CASSPGGGGAEGANVLTF. The DNA is TGTGCCAGCTCACCAGGCGGCGGGGGCGCGGAAGGGGCCAACGTCCTGACTTTC.